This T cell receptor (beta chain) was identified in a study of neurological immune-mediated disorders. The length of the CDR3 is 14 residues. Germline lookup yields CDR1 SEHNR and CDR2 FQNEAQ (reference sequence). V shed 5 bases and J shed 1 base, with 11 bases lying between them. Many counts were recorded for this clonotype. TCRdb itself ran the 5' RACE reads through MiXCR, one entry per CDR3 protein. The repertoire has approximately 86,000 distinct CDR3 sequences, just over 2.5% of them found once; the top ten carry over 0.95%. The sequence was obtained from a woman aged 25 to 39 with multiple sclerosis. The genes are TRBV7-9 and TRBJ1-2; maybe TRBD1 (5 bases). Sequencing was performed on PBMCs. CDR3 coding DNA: TGTGCCAGCAGCCCCCCCGGGGGTAACTATGGCTACACCTTC. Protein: CASSPPGGNYGYTF.